This TCR beta chain was documented in a study of T cells in Graves' hyperthyroidism and ophthalmopathy. Across the whole study: Sampling of peripheral blood happened at initial diagnosis, prior to any treatment.

TCR beta CDR3 sequences were amplified from RNA transcripts. HTBI primers were employed in a first-round RT-PCR of the TCR CDR3. TCRdb fed the multiplex PCR reads into MiXCR, producing one record per CDR3 protein. The sample has roughly 300,000 distinct CDR3 sequences, roughly 18% seen once. This clonotype was seen repeatedly, ten times or more. CDR1 KGHSH and CDR2 LQKENI come from the germline V gene. Losses at the gene ends were 0 bases for V and 5 bases for J; bases not matched to a gene: 6. The CDR3 covers 15 residues. The hyperthyroidism was newly diagnosed and had lasted under 2 months; the patients were aged 18 to 65. The study based diagnoses on clinical symptoms, serum thyroxine and TRAb, thyroid ultrasound and orbital computed tomography.

V and J are TRBV18 and TRBJ1-2, with TRBD1 identical over 7 bases. The sequencing input was blood. The TCR originated in a woman aged 45 to 65 with Graves' hyperthyroidism. Here the CDR3 DNA reads TGTGCCAGCTCACCACCTGGCCCAGGGGGATATGGCTACACCTTC. It yields the protein CASSPPGPGGYGYTF.